These 25 T cell receptor beta chains share one sample of origin, sequenced in a study of identical twins. TCRdb redid the calling of the 5' RACE reads with MiXCR, one entry per CDR3 protein. The sample holds more than 400,000 distinct CDR3 sequences; about 16% are singletons and the top ten take around 0.4%. The data were also submitted as part of a second study, on yellow fever vaccine responses in identical twins.

The sample comprised CD4+ T cells sorted from blood. Source of these receptors: a young woman in good health.

This clonotype was counted only a few times. The chain employs TRBV28 and TRBJ1-2; D may be TRBD1 (5 bases). The V and J ends lost 7 bases and 4 bases respectively, with 16 bases between them. The CDR3 length is 14 residues. The germline CDR1 and CDR2 sequences are MDHEN and SYDVKM. The CDR3 nucleotides read TGTGCCAGCACCACCAACGGGGGTACCTATGGCTACACCTTC. Amino acid sequence: CASTTNGGTYGYTF.

Only a few counts were recorded for this clonotype. V is TRBV24-1 and J is TRBJ1-1; no clear D gene. Germline V gene data show CDR1 as KGHDR and CDR2 as SFDVKD. The CDR3 consists of 12 residues. Deletions cut 5 bases from V and 6 bases from J, with 9 bases between. CDR3 DNA: TGTGCCACCAGTGGGGTGGGCCCTGAAGCTTTCTTT. It encodes CATSGVGPEAFF.

This clonotype occurred once. The V gene is TRBV5-1, the J gene TRBJ2-5; a possible D gene is TRBD2 (7 bases). Trimming took off 0 bases at V and 1 base at J, with 13 bases between the two ends. The length of the CDR3 is 16 residues. CDR1 SGHRS and CDR2 YFSETQ come from the germline V gene. The CDR3 spells CASSLAAGAFQETQYF. The CDR3 coding sequence is TGCGCCAGCAGCTTGGCTGCGGGGGCCTTCCAAGAGACCCAGTACTTC.

In this sample, this clonotype turned up a few times. This rearrangement joins TRBV2 to TRBJ2-1; possibly TRBD2 for D (5 bases). V dropped 7 bases and J dropped 9 bases, with 16 bases sitting between them. In germline, CDR1 is SNHLY, CDR2 FYNNEI. The CDR3 spans 13 residues. CDR3 residues: CASIRDGSGEQFF. In DNA, the CDR3 is TGTGCCAGCATTCGGGATGGGTCGGGTGAGCAGTTCTTC.

In its sample, this clonotype was seen once. The chain carries TRBV19 and TRBJ2-1; D is unclear. This CDR3 comprises 13 residues. Germline loops: CDR1 LNHDA, CDR2 SQIVND (reference sequence). V lost 5 bases, J lost 8 bases, and 13 bases lay in between. The CDR3 spells CASSFKVWDEQFF. CDR3 nucleotide sequence: TGTGCCAGTAGTTTTAAGGTCTGGGATGAGCAGTTCTTC. Full variable domain (rest looked up from reference TRBV19 and TRBJ2-1): DGGITQSPKYLFRKEGQNVTLSCEQNLNHDAMYWYRQDPGQGLRLIYYSQIVNDFQKGDIAEGYSVSREKKESFPLTVTSAQKNPTAFYLCASSFKVWDEQFFGPGTRLTVL.

The chain carries TRBV18 and TRBJ2-1; the D is unclear. The CDR3 runs to 13 residues. V was shortened by 0 bases and J by 7 bases, with 7 bases between the two germline ends. The germline V gene encodes CDR1 KGHSH and CDR2 LQKENI. CDR3 protein: CASSPPETNEQFF. CDR3 DNA: TGTGCCAGCTCACCACCGGAAACGAATGAGCAGTTCTTC.

The chain has TRBV7-8 and TRBJ2-3; 14 bases agree with TRBD2. Germline loops: CDR1 SGHVS, CDR2 FQNEAQ. The ends lost 4 bases at V and 4 bases at J; junction bases unmatched: 7. The CDR3 spans 17 residues. The CDR3 loop reads CASSSRLAGGLADTQYF. The CDR3 DNA sequence: TGTGCCAGCAGCTCACGACTAGCGGGAGGGCTTGCAGATACGCAGTATTTT.

The chain uses TRBV6-5 and TRBJ2-5; D may be TRBD2 (6 bases). The ends were cut back, 0 bases at V and 2 bases at J, with 16 bases in the middle. Germline assignment: CDR1 MNHEY and CDR2 SVGAGI. This CDR3 spans 17 amino acids. DNA of the CDR3: TGTGCCAGCAGTTACTCTCCCCTTCCGGGAGCACAAGAGACCCAGTACTTC. Translating gives CASSYSPLPGAQETQYF.

This CDR3 is CASSFISSGRPAYNEQFF. As DNA, the CDR3 is TGTGCCAGCAGCTTCATCTCTAGCGGGAGACCAGCTTACAATGAGCAGTTCTTC. The chain couples TRBV11-1 to TRBJ2-1; 10 bases are a match to TRBD2. In germline, CDR1 is SGHAT, CDR2 FQDESV (reference sequence). The CDR3 covers 18 residues. V dropped 3 bases and J dropped 4; count of bases not matched to a gene: 12. The full variable domain, with the rest looked up from reference TRBV11-1 and TRBJ2-1, is EAEVAQSPRYKITEKSQAVAFWCDPISGHATLYWYRQILGQGPELLVQFQDESVVDDSQLPKDRFSAERLKGVDSTLKIQPAELGDSAMYLCASSFISSGRPAYNEQFFGPGTRLTVL.

As concerns this clonotype: A read error may account for a junction end that differs from germline. The rearrangement uses TRBV6-1 and TRBJ2-3; D not resolved. The CDR3 covers 14 residues. Germline V gene lookup returns CDR1 MNHNS and CDR2 SASEGT. DNA of the CDR3: TGTGCCAGCAGTGAAGGCGGAAGCACAGATACGCAGTGTTTT. This translates into CASSEGGSTDTQCF.

This clonotype showed up many times. DNA of the CDR3: TGCGCCAGCAGCTCGGGACAGGGCCAAGAGACCCAGTACTTC. Residues: CASSSGQGQETQYF. The rearrangement uses TRBV5-1 and TRBJ2-5; TRBD1 agrees at 9 bases. The germline CDR1 and CDR2 sequences are SGHRS and YFSETQ. The CDR3 loop spans 14 amino acids. V trimming: 3 bases; J trimming: 1 base; junction bases outside the gene matches: 1. Full variable domain (remainder filled in from reference TRBV5-1 and TRBJ2-5): KAGVTQTPRYLIKTRGQQVTLSCSPISGHRSVSWYQQTPGQGLQFLFEYFSETQRNKGNFPGRFSGRQFSNSRSEMNVSTLELGDSALYLCASSSGQGQETQYFGPGTRLLVL.

The chain employs TRBV12-3 or TRBV12-4 and TRBJ1-2; TRBD1 is a possible D gene (6 bases). CDR3 length: 15 residues. Trimming shortened V by 7 bases and J by 4 bases, and 19 bases separated the two germline ends. The CDR3 protein is CASTKGGSVSYGYTF. The CDR3 DNA reads TGTGCCAGCACCAAAGGGGGATCTGTCAGCTATGGCTACACCTTC.

This clonotype was picked up many times. The genes are TRBV12-3 or TRBV12-4 and TRBJ2-1, with D tentatively TRBD1 (5 bases). V gave up 6 bases and J gave up 2 bases, with 11 bases separating them. The length of the CDR3 is 14 residues. CDR3 sequence (DNA): TGTGCCAGCAGACAGGAGTACCCCTACAATGAGCAGTTCTTC. Its translation is CASRQEYPYNEQFF.

The chain combines TRBV7-9 with TRBJ2-3, with 10 positions matching TRBD2. V was pared by 5 bases and J by 2 bases, with 10 bases of the junction left unmatched. CDR1 SEHNR and CDR2 FQNEAQ come from the germline V gene (reference sequence). CDR3 size: 17 residues. CDR3 sequence (DNA): TGTGCCAGCAGCCCCGGGGGTACTAGCGGGAACACAGATACGCAGTATTTT. It specifies CASSPGGTSGNTDTQYF.

Only a few counts were recorded for this clonotype. The V call is TRBV27, the J call TRBJ2-3, with TRBD1 matching 7 bases. From germline, CDR1 is MNHEY and CDR2 SMNVEV (reference sequence). J was trimmed by 4 bases and V by 5 bases; bases with no gene match: 18. The CDR3 totals 18 residues. The CDR3 DNA reads TGTGCCAGCAGTCTCACTAACCCGGGACAGCTATCCGCAGATACGCAGTATTTT. This encodes CASSLTNPGQLSADTQYF.

This clonotype was seen repeatedly, ten times or more. This sequence joins TRBV10-3 and TRBJ2-5, with 7 bases that match TRBD2. Germline V gene lookup returns CDR1 ENHRY and CDR2 SYGVKD. With V trimmed by 10 bases and J by 4 bases, 9 bases remained unmatched. The CDR3 runs to 13 residues. CDR3 in amino acids: CATQLAGAETQYF. The CDR3 nucleotides read TGTGCCACCCAACTTGCGGGAGCAGAGACCCAGTACTTC.

The J gene is TRBJ2-3, the V gene TRBV6-1, with D uncertain. CDR3 length: 11 residues. Germline V gene sequence: CDR1 MNHNS, CDR2 SASEGT. Trimming took off 7 bases at V and 2 bases at J, with 4 bases between the two ends. CDR3 sequence: CASTATDTQYF. The CDR3 DNA sequence: TGTGCCAGCACTGCCACAGATACGCAGTATTTT.

This clonotype has just a few counts. The chain employs TRBV7-6 and TRBJ2-2, with 10 bases that match TRBD1. The CDR3 length is 17 residues. Trimming removed 1 base from V and 6 bases from J; junction bases left unmatched: 8. Germline values: CDR1 SGHVS, CDR2 FNYEAQ. The CDR3 reads CASSLGAPGQGSGELFF. CDR3 DNA sequence: TGTGCCAGCAGCTTAGGGGCACCGGGACAGGGGTCCGGGGAGCTGTTTTTT.

This clonotype was found many times. This chain joins TRBV5-1 and TRBJ2-5, with 10 bases lining up with TRBD2. Trimming cost V 4 bases and J 2 bases; bases outside gene matches: 2. The CDR3 contains 14 residues. CDR1 and CDR2 from the germline V gene are SGHRS and YFSETQ. CDR3 sequence reads: CASSGSGGQETQYF. In nucleotides, the CDR3 is TGCGCCAGCAGCGGTAGCGGGGGGCAAGAGACCCAGTACTTC.

This chain joins TRBV12-3 or TRBV12-4 and TRBJ1-6, with D tentatively TRBD1 (5 bases). CDR3 length equals 16 residues. V lost 7 bases to trimming and J lost 7 bases, with 20 bases between them. The CDR3 region is CASTYNSGGGNSPLHF. CDR3 coding DNA: TGTGCCAGCACCTACAATTCGGGGGGTGGGAATTCACCCCTCCACTTT.

This clonotype was picked up a small number of times. The CDR3 DNA is TGTGCCAGCAGCTGGGGGACAGGGAGGAAGACCCAGTACTTC. It specifies CASSWGTGRKTQYF. The chain has TRBV5-6 and TRBJ2-5; 9 positions match TRBD1. J lost 6 bases, V lost 3 bases, and 6 bases had no gene match. The length of the CDR3 is 14 residues. Germline CDR1 SGHDT, CDR2 YYEEEE.

V is TRBV28 and J is TRBJ2-1; 9 bases map to TRBD1. V was pared by 5 bases and J by 6 bases, with 14 bases of the junction left unmatched. Germline values: CDR1 MDHEN, CDR2 SYDVKM. The CDR3 runs to 17 residues. The CDR3 loop reads CASSAPTSGTGTNEQFF. The DNA for the CDR3 is TGTGCCAGCAGTGCTCCCACCTCCGGGACAGGGACCAATGAGCAGTTCTTC.

In its sample, this clonotype was seen many times. This chain uses TRBV12-3 or TRBV12-4 with TRBJ2-1, with 11 bases aligning to TRBD2. The length of the CDR3 is 16 residues. V trimming: 1 base; J trimming: 8 bases; junction bases outside the gene matches: 7. The CDR3 region is CASSLEALAGGYEQFF. The CDR3 bases are TGTGCCAGCAGTTTAGAGGCCCTAGCGGGGGGTTATGAGCAGTTCTTC.

J is TRBJ2-2 and V is TRBV6-5; 7 bases map to TRBD1. The CDR3 runs to 14 residues. After removal of 2 bases from V and 7 bases from J, the junction contained 4 bases not matched to a gene. The V gene's germline CDR1 is MNHEY and CDR2 SVGAGI. The CDR3 sequence: CASSYRGQSGELFF. The CDR3 DNA sequence: TGTGCCAGCAGTTACAGGGGGCAAAGCGGGGAGCTGTTTTTT.

The gene calls are TRBV28 and TRBJ2-2; D tentatively fits TRBD1 or TRBD2 (5 bases each). The germline V gene has CDR1 MDHEN and CDR2 SYDVKM. CDR3 length equals 15 residues. Trimming took 5 bases from V and 4 from J, leaving 14 bases between them. CDR3 residues: CASSPQGAGTGELFF. As DNA, the CDR3 is TGTGCCAGCAGTCCCCAGGGCGCGGGCACCGGGGAGCTGTTTTTT.